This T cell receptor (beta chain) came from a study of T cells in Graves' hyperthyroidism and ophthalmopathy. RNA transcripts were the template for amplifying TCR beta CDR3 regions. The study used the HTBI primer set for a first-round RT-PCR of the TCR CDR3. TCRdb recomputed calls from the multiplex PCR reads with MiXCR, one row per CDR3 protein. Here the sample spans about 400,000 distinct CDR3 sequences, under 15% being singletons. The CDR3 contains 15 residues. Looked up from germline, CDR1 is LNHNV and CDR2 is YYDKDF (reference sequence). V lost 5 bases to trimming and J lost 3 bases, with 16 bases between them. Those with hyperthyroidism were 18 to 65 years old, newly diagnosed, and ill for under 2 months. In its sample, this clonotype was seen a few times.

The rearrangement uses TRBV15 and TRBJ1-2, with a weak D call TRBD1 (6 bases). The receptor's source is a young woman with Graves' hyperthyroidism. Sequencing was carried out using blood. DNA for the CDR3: TGTGCCACCAGCGGCGCCAGGGGAATGGACTATGGCTACACCTTC. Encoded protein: CATSGARGMDYGYTF.